One sample yielded the 28 T cell receptor beta chains listed below, sequenced in a study of blood T cell repertoires in COVID-19. TCRdb keeps only in-frame clones here, not all; method: immunoSEQ multiplex PCR. The sample lists some 380,000 clones, roughly 77% occurring once. Sequenced input: peripheral blood. These receptors came from a human donor with acute or convalescent COVID-19. The donor label of this sample is uncertain.

This clone was seen just once. This sample also contains other DNA sequences that code for the same CDR3. The chain joins TRBV5-1 to TRBJ1-2; 7 bases agree with TRBD1. Losses at the gene ends were 4 bases for V and 0 bases for J; bases not matched to a gene: 6. The CDR3 sequence is 15 residues long. Germline V gives CDR1 SGHRS, CDR2 YFSETQ. CDR3 bases: TGCGCCAGCAGCCTCGGGGACAGTTCTAACTATGGCTACACCTTC. Translated, it gives CASSLGDSSNYGYTF.

The CDR3, as DNA: TGTGCCAGCAGAAGAGAGAGCAATCAGCCCCAGCATTTT. It encodes CASRRESNQPQHF. V usage is TRBV6-4 and J usage is TRBJ1-5; no firm D call. Trimming left V 6 bases short and J 1 base short, with 7 bases between. Germline-derived CDR1 and CDR2 are MRHNA and SNTAGT. The CDR3 contains 13 residues.

The V call is TRBV4-1, the J call TRBJ1-1; TRBD1 is a possible D gene (6 bases). Trimming cost V 0 bases and J 0 bases, with 14 bases left between them. Germline V CDR1 and CDR2: MGHRA, YSYEKL. The CDR3 spans 17 residues. Here the CDR3 reads CASSQDGQYYMNTEAFF. CDR3 DNA: TGCGCCAGCAGCCAAGATGGACAGTATTATATGAACACTGAAGCTTTCTTT.

A single count supports this clone. The chain joins TRBV28 to TRBJ2-1; weak D call: TRBD2 (5 bases). Germline-derived CDR1 and CDR2 are MDHEN and SYDVKM. The V and J ends lost 2 bases and 8 bases respectively, with 16 bases between them. The CDR3 length is 15 residues. The DNA of the CDR3 is TGTGCCAGCAGTTTAGGGTCAGCCGGGGTCCATGAGCAGTTCTTC. It is translated as CASSLGSAGVHEQFF. The full variable domain, its missing parts supplied by reference TRBV28 and TRBJ2-1, is DVKVTQSSRYLVKRTGEKVFLECVQDMDHENMFWYRQDPGLGLRLIYFSYDVKMKEKGDIPEGYSVSREKKERFSLILESASTNQTSMYLCASSLGSAGVHEQFFGPGTRLTVL.

CDR3 sequence reads: CASSVSGGPSSPDTQYF. CDR3 bases: TGTGCCAGCAGTGTTAGCGGCGGGCCATCCAGCCCAGATACGCAGTATTTT. V usage is TRBV2 and J usage is TRBJ2-3; D is possibly TRBD2 (6 bases). Trimming pared 4 bases from V and 4 bases from J, leaving 21 bases between. CDR1 is SNHLY and CDR2 is FYNNEI in the germline V gene. This CDR3 comprises 17 residues.

The chain employs TRBV19 and TRBJ2-7; 8 bases are shared with TRBD1. Germline CDR1 reads LNHDA; CDR2 reads SQIVND (reference sequence). Trimming at V came to 6 bases and at J to 2 bases, leaving 6 bases not matched to a gene. The length of the CDR3 is 14 residues. The CDR3 loop reads CASSRTGPPYEQYF. CDR3 coding DNA: TGTGCCAGTAGCCGGACAGGGCCCCCCTACGAGCAGTACTTC.

This clone appeared once. J is TRBJ1-2 and V is TRBV12-5; the match to TRBD1 covers 8 bases. Losses at the gene ends were 6 bases for V and 3 bases for J; bases not matched to a gene: 3. Looked up from germline, CDR1 is LGHNT and CDR2 is FRNRAP. This CDR3 has 13 residues. The CDR3 reads CASGSDRDYGYTF. The CDR3 coding sequence is TGTGCTAGTGGCTCGGACAGGGACTATGGCTACACCTTC.

The chain uses TRBV6-5 and TRBJ1-1; D is uncertain. Per germline, CDR1 MNHEY and CDR2 SVGAGI. Deletions cut 6 bases from V and 0 bases from J, with 11 bases between. The CDR3 spans 14 residues. Written as DNA, the CDR3 is TGTGCCAGCAGAACAAGCGGAGTGAACACTGAAGCTTTCTTT. It is translated as CASRTSGVNTEAFF.

The chain has TRBV11-2 and TRBJ1-2, with D possibly being TRBD1 (5 bases). The CDR3 has 14 amino acids. The germline V gene encodes CDR1 SGHAT and CDR2 FQNNGV. The V gene lost 1 base and the J gene lost 3 bases, with 9 bases spanning the gap. Here the CDR3 DNA reads TGTGCCAGCAGCTTAGGGGGCTCGGACTATGGCTACACCTTC. Residues: CASSLGGSDYGYTF.

The V gene is TRBV28, the J gene TRBJ1-5, with TRBD1 identical over 9 bases. The CDR3 loop spans 15 amino acids. With 6 bases clipped from V and 5 bases from J, the junction kept 8 bases outside the gene matches. In germline, CDR1 is MDHEN, CDR2 SYDVKM. CDR3 in DNA: TGTGCCAGCAGCCCTCGGGGGACAGGGCATCAGCCCCAGCATTTT. This codes for CASSPRGTGHQPQHF.

The chain recombines TRBV11-2 with TRBJ1-2; D is undetermined. The CDR3 runs to 15 residues. Germline V gene lookup returns CDR1 SGHAT and CDR2 FQNNGV. With 1 base removed from V and 2 bases from J, the gap between germline ends came to 11 bases. The CDR3, as DNA: TGTGCCAGCAGCTTAGTTTTCGGGGAAAACTATGGCTACACCTTC. As protein: CASSLVFGENYGYTF. The entire variable domain, with the rest obtained from reference TRBV11-2 and TRBJ1-2, is as follows: EAGVAQSPRYKIIEKRQSVAFWCNPISGHATLYWYQQILGQGPKLLIQFQNNGVVDDSQLPKDRFSAERLKGVDSTLKIQPAKLEDSAVYLCASSLVFGENYGYTFGSGTRLTVV.

The chain has TRBV30 and TRBJ2-1; D not resolved. The CDR3 extends over 13 amino acids. Germline values: CDR1 GTSNPN, CDR2 SVGIG (reference sequence). V dropped 0 bases and J dropped 4 bases, with 7 bases sitting between them. This chain's CDR3 is CAWSVASYNEQFF. CDR3 DNA: TGTGCCTGGAGTGTAGCTAGTTACAATGAGCAGTTCTTC.

This chain connects TRBV6-8 to TRBJ1-2; D gene ambiguous. Trimming pared 2 bases from V and 7 bases from J, leaving 14 bases between. The CDR3 is 14 residues long. From germline, CDR1 is MNHGY and CDR2 SAAAGT. Here the CDR3 reads CASSYMLSGCGYTF. DNA of the CDR3: TGTGCCAGCAGTTACATGCTCTCCGGGTGTGGCTACACCTTC.

The J gene is TRBJ2-2, the V gene TRBV4-1; tentative D call: TRBD1 (6 bases). The V end lost 4 bases, the J end lost 8 bases, and 14 bases lay between the germline ends. The CDR3 covers 14 residues. The germline CDR1 and CDR2 sequences are MGHRA and YSYEKL. CDR3 DNA sequence: TGCGCCAGCAGCCGCACTCAGGGGCTAGGGGAGCTGTTTTTT. Encoded protein: CASSRTQGLGELFF.

The chain recombines TRBV6-6 with TRBJ2-7; 8 bases match TRBD1. The CDR3 contains 16 residues. The V segment lost 6 bases and the J segment 0 bases; nucleotides outside the gene matches: 10. Germline V gene data show CDR1 as MNHNY and CDR2 as SVGAGI (reference sequence). CDR3 coding DNA: TGTGCCAGCAGCCCCGTCCGGGACAGGACCTCCTACGAGCAGTACTTC. Protein product: CASSPVRDRTSYEQYF.

The chain links TRBV3-1 (or the pseudogene TRBV3-2) to TRBJ2-2, with TRBD1 identical over 8 bases. The length of the CDR3 is 15 residues. CDR1 is LGHDT and CDR2 is YNNKEL in the germline V gene (reference sequence). J was trimmed by 5 bases and V by 5 bases; bases with no gene match: 7. The DNA of the CDR3 is TGTGCCAGCAGCTTCAGGGGGCGTAATACCGGGGAGCTGTTTTTT. It yields the protein CASSFRGRNTGELFF.

V is TRBV7-2 and J is TRBJ2-1, with 7 bases that match TRBD2. Germline loops: CDR1 SGHTA, CDR2 FQGNSA. CDR3 length: 14 amino acids. J gave up 7 bases and V 8 bases, and 11 bases lay outside the gene matches. CDR3 nucleotide sequence: TGTGCCAGCGTAGGGGCGGGAGTTCGGAATGAGCAGTTCTTC. This translates into CASVGAGVRNEQFF.

The CDR3 reads CASSRWTAYEQYF. The CDR3 DNA is TGTGCCAGCTCCCGGTGGACTGCTTACGAGCAGTACTTC. The V and J genes are TRBV7-2 and TRBJ2-7; the D gene is possibly TRBD2 (5 bases). Trimming stripped 8 bases from V and 4 bases from J, with 15 bases between. This CDR3 is built from 13 residues. The V gene's germline CDR1 is SGHTA and CDR2 FQGNSA.

The CDR3 protein is CASSETGTGGLRKYF. DNA for the CDR3: TGTGCCAGCAGTGAGACCGGGACAGGGGGTTTAAGGAAGTACTTC. The V call is TRBV28, the J call TRBJ2-7; TRBD1 matches at 11 bases. The V gene end was trimmed by 5 bases and the J gene end by 11 bases; junction bases not matched to a gene: 14. The CDR3 totals 15 residues. Germline CDR1 MDHEN, CDR2 SYDVKM.

This clone showed up just once. The chain has TRBV5-5 and TRBJ2-1, with 8 bases that match TRBD2. The CDR3 extends over 14 amino acids. The ends lost 7 bases at V and 5 bases at J; junction bases unmatched: 8. Germline V CDR1 and CDR2: SGHKS, YYEKEE (reference sequence). CDR3 sequence (DNA): TGTGCCAGCTTCCGGCGGGGGGTAGACAATGAGCAGTTCTTC. This codes for CASFRRGVDNEQFF.

V and J are TRBV5-1 and TRBJ2-5, with 16 bases matching TRBD2. The CDR3 length is 16 residues. With V trimmed by 4 bases and J by 4 bases, 4 bases remained unmatched. Germline loops: CDR1 SGHRS, CDR2 YFSETQ. In DNA, the CDR3 is TGCGCCAGCAGCCTGGGACTAGCGGGAGGGAGAGAGACCCAGTACTTC. The encoded protein is CASSLGLAGGRETQYF.

V and J are TRBV6-1 and TRBJ2-1; the match to TRBD2 covers 11 bases. The V segment lost 0 bases and the J segment 8 bases; nucleotides outside the gene matches: 6. Germline assignment: CDR1 MNHNS and CDR2 SASEGT. CDR3 length: 16 amino acids. CDR3 DNA: TGTGCCAGCAGTGAAGCCACTAGCGGGAGTGGGGATGAGCAGTTCTTC. It is translated as CASSEATSGSGDEQFF.

The chain recombines TRBV11-2 with TRBJ2-7; 13 bases map to TRBD2. With V trimmed by 2 bases and J by 6 bases, 13 bases remained unmatched. Looked up from germline, CDR1 is SGHAT and CDR2 is FQNNGV. The CDR3 consists of 18 residues. The CDR3 loop reads CASSLLITGLAGVGEQYF. The DNA of the CDR3 is TGTGCCAGCAGCTTATTGATCACCGGACTAGCGGGAGTGGGCGAGCAGTACTTC.

The rearrangement links TRBV11-2 to TRBJ2-3, with 10 nucleotides matching TRBD2. The ends lost 5 bases at V and 4 bases at J; junction bases unmatched: 3. The CDR3 extends over 14 amino acids. Per the germline V gene, CDR1 is SGHAT and CDR2 is FQNNGV. The CDR3 sequence is CASSGAGGSDTQYF. The DNA of the CDR3 is TGTGCCAGCAGCGGAGCGGGAGGGTCAGATACGCAGTATTTT.

The rearrangement joins TRBV6-6 to TRBJ2-7, with D perhaps TRBD2 (7 bases). The CDR3 loop spans 14 amino acids. Between the trimmed V and J ends, which lost 1 base and 2 bases, there was a span of 9 bases. Germline CDR1 reads MNHNY; CDR2 reads SVGAGI (reference sequence). CDR3 region: CASSYLGGPYEQYF. CDR3 coding DNA: TGTGCCAGCAGTTACTTGGGGGGGCCCTACGAGCAGTACTTC.

This sequence joins TRBV15 and TRBJ1-2; perhaps TRBD1 as D (6 bases). CDR3 length: 13 amino acids. The V end lost 5 bases, the J end lost 4 bases, and 11 bases lay between the germline ends. Germline CDR1 LNHNV, CDR2 YYDKDF (reference sequence). Written as DNA, the CDR3 is TGTGCCACCAGCGCAGGGGCTGTCTATGGCTACACCTTC. It encodes CATSAGAVYGYTF.

With respect to this clone: Other DNA sequences in the sample encode the same CDR3. The chain has TRBV6-5 and TRBJ2-1; tentatively, D is TRBD1 (6 bases). The CDR3 is 14 residues long. V dropped 2 bases and J dropped 5 bases, with 10 bases sitting between them. Germline V gene sequence: CDR1 MNHEY, CDR2 SVGAGI. The CDR3 DNA reads TGTGCCAGCAGTTACGGCGACAGGCACAATGAGCAGTTCTTC. Protein: CASSYGDRHNEQFF.

This clone was counted a single time. This sequence joins TRBV7-9 and TRBJ1-3; D unclear. From germline, CDR1 is SEHNR and CDR2 FQNEAQ (reference sequence). V was shortened by 3 bases and J by 0 bases, with 12 bases between the two germline ends. The CDR3 consists of 16 residues. CDR3 sequence: CASSLPTDFSGNTIYF. The CDR3 bases are TGTGCCAGCAGCTTGCCTACGGACTTCTCTGGAAACACCATATATTTT.